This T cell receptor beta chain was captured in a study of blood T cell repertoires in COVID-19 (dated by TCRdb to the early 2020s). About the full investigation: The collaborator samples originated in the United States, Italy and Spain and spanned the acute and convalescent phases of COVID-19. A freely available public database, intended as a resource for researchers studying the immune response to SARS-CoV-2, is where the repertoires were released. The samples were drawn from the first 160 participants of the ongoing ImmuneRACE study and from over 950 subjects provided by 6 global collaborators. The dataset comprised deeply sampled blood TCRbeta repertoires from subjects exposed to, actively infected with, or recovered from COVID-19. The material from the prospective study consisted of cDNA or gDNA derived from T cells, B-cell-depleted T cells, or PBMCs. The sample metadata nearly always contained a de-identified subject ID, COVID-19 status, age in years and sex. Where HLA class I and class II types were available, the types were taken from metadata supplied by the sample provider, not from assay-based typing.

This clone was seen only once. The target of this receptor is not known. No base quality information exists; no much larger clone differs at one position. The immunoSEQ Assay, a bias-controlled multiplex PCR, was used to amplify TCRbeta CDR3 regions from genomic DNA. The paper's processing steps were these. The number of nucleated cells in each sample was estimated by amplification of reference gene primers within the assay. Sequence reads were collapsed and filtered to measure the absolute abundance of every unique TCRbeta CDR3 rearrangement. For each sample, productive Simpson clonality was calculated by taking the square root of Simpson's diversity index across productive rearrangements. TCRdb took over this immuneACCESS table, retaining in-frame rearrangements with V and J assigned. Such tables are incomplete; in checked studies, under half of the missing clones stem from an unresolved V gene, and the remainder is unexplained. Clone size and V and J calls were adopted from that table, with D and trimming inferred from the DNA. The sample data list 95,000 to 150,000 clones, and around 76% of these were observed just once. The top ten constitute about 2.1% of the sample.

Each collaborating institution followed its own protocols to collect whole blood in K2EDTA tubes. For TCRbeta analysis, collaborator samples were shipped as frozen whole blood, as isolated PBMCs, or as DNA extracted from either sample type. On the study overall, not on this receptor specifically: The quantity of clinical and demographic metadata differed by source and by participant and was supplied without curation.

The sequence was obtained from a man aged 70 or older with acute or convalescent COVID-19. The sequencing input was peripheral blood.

The CDR3 sequence is CASRPTTLPGQGRTGELFF. The sequenced DNA is TGTGCCAGCAGGCCCACCACACTCCCGGGACAGGGACGTACCGGGGAGCTGTTTTTT. The chain links TRBV2 with TRBJ2-2, with TRBD1 identical over 9 junction bases. Taken from cysteine to phenylalanine, the CDR3 has 19 residues. CDR3 DNA only is kept here, 57 bases in frame from base 1. The V end gives up 6 bases and the J end 5 bases, leaving 19 bases in the junction not matched to a gene. In the germline V gene, CDR1 corresponds to SNHLY and CDR2 to FYNNEI.